This T cell receptor (beta chain) was captured by sequencing in a study of blood T cell repertoires in COVID-19. CDR3 size: 15 residues. Germline-derived CDR1 and CDR2 are MNHNS and SASEGT. V lost 3 bases, J lost 5 bases, and 6 bases stayed unmatched. TCRdb's copy holds only in-frame clones and misses some; the assay was immunoSEQ multiplex PCR. The sample consists of some 300,000 clones, about 87% of them appearing once. This sequence joins TRBV6-1 and TRBJ1-4, with 7 nucleotides matching TRBD1. This receptor was identified in a woman in her 30s who had recovered from COVID-19. The material sequenced was peripheral blood. The CDR3 nucleotides are TGTGCCAGCAGTGAGAGACAGGGCGCAAATGAAAAACTGTTTTTT. Encoded protein: CASSERQGANEKLFF.